One and the same sample provided the 2 T cell receptor beta chains below, sequenced in a study of post-analysis software for immune sequencing data. Their specific antigens are unknown. Study-wide points: In patients, TRBV5-6, TRBV5-1 and TRBV20-1 belonged to five TRBV segments found more frequently than in controls.

Unique molecular identifiers were present in the TCR beta cDNA libraries. TCRdb used MiXCR to reprocess the PCR reads, holding one entry per CDR3 protein. Altogether roughly 430,000 distinct CDR3 sequences are present, approximately 37% being singletons, with the ten largest covering approximately 7.7%. Sequenced: blood. The receptors here all came from a girl under 10 years old with multiple sclerosis.

This clonotype was counted between two and nine times. The chain couples TRBV5-6 to TRBJ2-7; D ambiguous. Germline assignment: CDR1 SGHDT and CDR2 YYEEEE. V lost 2 bases, J lost 5 bases, and 5 bases lay in between. CDR3 size: 11 residues. The CDR3 region has the DNA TGTGCCAGCAGCTTTGAGGACGAGCAGTACTTC. It translates to CASSFEDEQYF.

The V call is TRBV11-2, the J call TRBJ2-5, with 9 bases fitting TRBD2. CDR3 length equals 16 residues. Germline V gives CDR1 SGHAT, CDR2 FQNNGV. The ends lost 6 bases at V and 5 bases at J; junction bases unmatched: 13. The CDR3 nucleotides read TGTGCCAGCAGTCGAAGGGGAGCGGGGGGTCTGGAGACCCAGTACTTC. It specifies CASSRRGAGGLETQYF.